The 14 T cell receptor beta chains listed next were all sequenced from one sample in a study of blood T cell repertoires in COVID-19. The table came from immunoSEQ multiplex PCR; TCRdb's copy has only in-frame clones and leaves some out. The data show 160,000 or so clones, 84% seen once. Sequences were obtained from PBMCs or T cells enriched from blood (not recorded which). The receptors come from a man aged 50-59 years who had recovered from COVID-19.

This chain connects TRBV28 to TRBJ2-7; 8 bases match TRBD2. V gave up 6 bases and J gave up 6 bases; unmatched junction bases: 10. This CDR3 contains 14 residues. The germline V gene has CDR1 MDHEN and CDR2 SYDVKM. CDR3 nucleotides: TGTGCCAGCAGCTCGGGGGGGGGCTCGTCCGAGCAGTACTTC. Protein: CASSSGGGSSEQYF.

This clone was observed at least ten times. V is TRBV6-4 and J is TRBJ1-4; TRBD1 matches 11 bases. V was clipped by 2 bases and J by 7 bases; unmatched bases: 0. The CDR3 contains 14 residues. Germline V gives CDR1 MRHNA, CDR2 SNTAGT. The CDR3, as DNA: TGTGCCAGCAGTGACGGACAGGGGGCTGAAAAACTGTTTTTT. Translation gives CASSDGQGAEKLFF.

The chain has TRBV5-4 and TRBJ2-3; 8 positions agree with TRBD1. Germline lookup yields CDR1 SGHNT and CDR2 YYREEE (reference sequence). The CDR3 extends over 14 amino acids. The V and J ends lost 6 bases and 1 base, in that order; junction bases with no gene match: 4. CDR3 region: CASIPGQGTDTQYF. In DNA form, the CDR3 reads TGTGCCAGCATCCCGGGACAGGGCACAGATACGCAGTATTTT. Full variable domain (outside the CDR3, taken from reference TRBV5-4 and TRBJ2-3): ETGVTQSPTHLIKTRGQQVTLRCSSQSGHNTVSWYQQALGQGPQFIFQYYREEENGRGNFPPRFSGLQFPNYSSELNVNALELDDSALYLCASIPGQGTDTQYFGPGTRLTVL.

The chain employs TRBV25-1 and TRBJ1-6, with 10 bases lining up with TRBD1. CDR3 length: 15 residues. Germline V lookup: CDR1 MGHDK, CDR2 SYGVNS. The J segment lost 7 bases and the V segment lost 6 bases, leaving 6 bases of the junction unmatched. CDR3 sequence: CASRGTGDNNSPLHF. CDR3 in DNA: TGTGCCAGCAGGGGGACAGGGGATAACAATTCACCCCTCCACTTT. The entire variable domain, with the rest obtained from reference TRBV25-1 and TRBJ1-6, is as follows: EADIYQTPRYLVIGTGKKITLECSQTMGHDKMYWYQQDPGMELHLIHYSYGVNSTEKGDLSSESTVSRIRTEHFPLTLESARPSHTSQYLCASRGTGDNNSPLHFGNGTRLTVT.

This clone has just a few counts. This sequence joins TRBV18 and TRBJ1-2, with a weak D call TRBD1 (5 bases). This CDR3 is built from 13 residues. The V end lost 2 bases, the J end lost 5 bases, and 9 bases lay between the germline ends. Germline V CDR1 and CDR2: KGHSH, LQKENI. The CDR3 sequence is CASSPGADYGYTF. As DNA, the CDR3 is TGTGCCAGCTCACCAGGGGCGGATTATGGCTACACCTTC.

A remark on this clone: This CDR3 is also generated by other DNA sequences in the sample. The chain joins TRBV27 to TRBJ1-1; possibly TRBD1 for D (6 bases). CDR1 and CDR2 from the germline V gene are MNHEY and SMNVEV (reference sequence). The CDR3 contains 13 residues. V was trimmed by 6 bases and J by 0 bases, leaving 8 bases between them. The CDR3 is CASRNRVNTEAFF. The CDR3, as DNA: TGTGCCAGCAGGAACAGGGTGAACACTGAAGCTTTCTTT.

The CDR3 is CASSLAENSPLHF. The CDR3 DNA reads as TGCGCCAGCAGCTTGGCTGAGAATTCACCCCTCCACTTT. The chain recombines TRBV5-1 with TRBJ1-6, with unresolved D. This CDR3 has 13 amino acids. V lost 0 bases to trimming and J lost 7 bases, with 5 bases between them. From germline, CDR1 is SGHRS and CDR2 YFSETQ. The whole variable domain, filled in from reference TRBV5-1 and TRBJ1-6, reads KAGVTQTPRYLIKTRGQQVTLSCSPISGHRSVSWYQQTPGQGLQFLFEYFSETQRNKGNFPGRFSGRQFSNSRSEMNVSTLELGDSALYLCASSLAENSPLHFGNGTRLTVT.

The V and J genes are TRBV11-2 and TRBJ1-4; 8 bases are shared with TRBD1. V trimming: 4 bases; J trimming: 7 bases; junction bases outside the gene matches: 11. Germline values: CDR1 SGHAT, CDR2 FQNNGV. CDR3 length: 16 amino acids. The CDR3 loop reads CASSSPGQGNFEKLFF. DNA for the CDR3: TGTGCCAGCAGCTCCCCCGGACAGGGAAATTTTGAAAAACTGTTTTTT.

The rearrangement joins TRBV7-6 to TRBJ2-5; 13 positions agree with TRBD2. V lost 2 bases and J lost 4; bases outside the gene matches: 1. The CDR3 is 15 residues long. Germline CDR1 reads SGHVS; CDR2 reads FNYEAQ. In DNA form, the CDR3 reads TGTGCCAGCAGCTTATGGACTAGCGGGGGAGAGACCCAGTACTTC. Its translation is CASSLWTSGGETQYF. The variable domain in full, with the rest retrieved from reference TRBV7-6 and TRBJ2-5, is GAGVSQSPRYKVTKRGQDVALRCDPISGHVSLYWYRQALGQGPEFLTYFNYEAQQDKSGLPNDRFSAERPEGSISTLTIQRTEQRDSAMYRCASSLWTSGGETQYFGPGTRLLVL.

The chain combines TRBV25-1 with TRBJ1-1; 9 bases are a match to TRBD1. The V segment lost 5 bases and the J segment 8 bases; nucleotides outside the gene matches: 15. The CDR3 runs 16 residues. Germline V gene data show CDR1 as MGHDK and CDR2 as SYGVNS. The CDR3 DNA reads TGTGCCAGCAGTCCCGGACAGGGACAGGGAATTATCGAAGCTTTCTTT. The encoded protein is CASSPGQGQGIIEAFF.

The chain employs TRBV2 and TRBJ1-2, with D hard to call. CDR3 length equals 12 residues. Germline CDR1 and CDR2: SNHLY and FYNNEI. V lost 7 bases and J 2 bases, leaving 8 bases between the germline ends. The CDR3 region is CASNPRNYGYTF. In DNA, the CDR3 is TGTGCCAGCAATCCGAGAAACTATGGCTACACCTTC.

Remarks on this clone: Other DNA sequences in the sample encode the same CDR3. The CDR3 region is CASSPAYEQYF. As DNA, the CDR3 is TGTGCCAGCAGCCCCGCCTACGAGCAGTACTTC. The chain combines TRBV7-9 with TRBJ2-7; D gene uncertain. Germline loops: CDR1 SEHNR, CDR2 FQNEAQ (reference sequence). V lost 5 bases, J lost 2 bases, and 4 bases lay in between. The CDR3 contains 11 residues.

This chain uses TRBV6-5 with TRBJ2-6; D remains ambiguous. There are 15 residues in the CDR3. V shed 7 bases and J shed 0 bases, with 10 bases lying between them. Germline loops: CDR1 MNHEY, CDR2 SVGAGI. The DNA of the CDR3 is TGTGCCAGCACCCGACACCACTCTGGGGCCAACGTCCTGACTTTC. Translation gives CASTRHHSGANVLTF.

The V and J genes are TRBV19 and TRBJ1-3; possibly TRBD1 for D (6 bases). Germline V CDR1 and CDR2: LNHDA, SQIVND (reference sequence). The V and J ends lost 4 bases and 0 bases respectively, with 16 bases between them. The CDR3 length is 17 residues. CDR3 coding DNA: TGTGCCAGTAGTAATGAGGTCTTGGGGGCCTCTGGAAACACCATATATTTT. It specifies CASSNEVLGASGNTIYF.